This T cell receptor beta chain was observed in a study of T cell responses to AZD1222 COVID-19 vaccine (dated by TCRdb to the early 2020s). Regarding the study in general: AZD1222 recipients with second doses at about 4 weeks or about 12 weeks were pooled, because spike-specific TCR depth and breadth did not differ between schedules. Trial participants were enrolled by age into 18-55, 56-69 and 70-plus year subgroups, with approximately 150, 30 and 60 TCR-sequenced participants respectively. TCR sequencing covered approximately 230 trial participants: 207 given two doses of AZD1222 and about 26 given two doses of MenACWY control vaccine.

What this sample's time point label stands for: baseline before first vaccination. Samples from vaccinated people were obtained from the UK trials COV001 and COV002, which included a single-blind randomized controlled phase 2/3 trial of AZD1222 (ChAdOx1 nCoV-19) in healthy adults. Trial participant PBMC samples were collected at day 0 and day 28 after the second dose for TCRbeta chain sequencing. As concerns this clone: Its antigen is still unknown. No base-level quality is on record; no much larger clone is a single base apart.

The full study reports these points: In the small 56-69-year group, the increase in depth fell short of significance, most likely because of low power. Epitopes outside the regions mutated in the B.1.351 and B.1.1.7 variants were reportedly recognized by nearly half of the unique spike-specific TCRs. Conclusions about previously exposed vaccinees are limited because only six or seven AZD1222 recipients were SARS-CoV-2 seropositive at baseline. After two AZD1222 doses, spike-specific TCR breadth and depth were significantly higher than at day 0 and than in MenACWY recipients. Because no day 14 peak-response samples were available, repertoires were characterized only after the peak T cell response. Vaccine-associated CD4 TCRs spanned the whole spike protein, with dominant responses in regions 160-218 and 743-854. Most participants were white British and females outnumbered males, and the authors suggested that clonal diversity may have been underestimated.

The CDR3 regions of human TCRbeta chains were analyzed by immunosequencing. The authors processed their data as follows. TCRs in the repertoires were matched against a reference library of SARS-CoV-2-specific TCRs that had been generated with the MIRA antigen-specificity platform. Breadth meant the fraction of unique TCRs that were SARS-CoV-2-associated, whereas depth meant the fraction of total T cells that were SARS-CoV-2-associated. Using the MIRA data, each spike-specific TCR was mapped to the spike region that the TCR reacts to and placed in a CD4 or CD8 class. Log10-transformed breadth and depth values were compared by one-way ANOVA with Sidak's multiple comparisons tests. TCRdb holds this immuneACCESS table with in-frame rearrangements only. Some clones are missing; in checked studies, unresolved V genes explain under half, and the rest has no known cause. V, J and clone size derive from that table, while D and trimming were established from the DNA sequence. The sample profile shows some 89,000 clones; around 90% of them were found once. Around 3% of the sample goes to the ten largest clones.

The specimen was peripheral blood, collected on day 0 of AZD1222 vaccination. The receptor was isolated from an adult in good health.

The CDR3 reads as follows: CASSQVPWDSPNQPQHF. In nucleotides, the sequence is TGTGCCAGCAGCCAAGTTCCTTGGGACAGCCCGAATCAGCCCCAGCATTTT. The chain is assembled from TRBV4-2 and TRBJ1-5; TRBD1 matches 7 bases in the middle. Germline trimming: 1 base from V, 4 bases from J; junction bases outside gene matches: 10. The CDR3 holds 17 amino acids from the cysteine to the phenylalanine. Here the CDR3 DNA is all that survives: 51 bases in frame from base 1. The germline V gene sets CDR1 to LGHNA and CDR2 to YNFKEQ.